This T cell receptor beta chain was profiled in a study of T-cell memory formation after mild COVID-19. TCRdb re-called the 5' RACE reads with MiXCR, one entry per CDR3 protein. The data show 100,000 to 120,000 distinct CDR3 sequences, with roughly a sixth seen just once and approximately 5.1% held by the top ten. The germline V gene encodes CDR1 SGHAT and CDR2 FQNNGV. The CDR3 runs to 14 residues. Trimming stripped 5 bases from V and 4 bases from J, with 14 bases between. The gene calls are TRBV11-2 and TRBJ1-1; D uncertain. The source is a man younger than 30 who had mild COVID-19 (a few samples of this study predate the infection). Cell type and time point are not known. What was sequenced was PBMCs or a T cell subset sorted from them (not recorded which). CDR3 DNA sequence: TGTGCCAGCAGCGGCCGGGAGACCGGCACTGAAGCTTTCTTT. Its protein product is CASSGRETGTEAFF.